This TCR beta chain was found in a study of blood T cell repertoires in COVID-19 (dated by TCRdb to the early 2020s). In the study overall: Collaborator samples came from the United States, Italy and Spain and covered acute and convalescent phases of COVID-19. The prospective study material was composed of cDNA or gDNA derived from T cells, B-cell-depleted T cells, or PBMCs. The dataset comprised deeply sampled blood TCRbeta repertoires from subjects exposed to, actively infected with, or recovered from COVID-19. The repertoires were released in a freely available public database meant as a resource for research on the immune response to SARS-CoV-2. The samples were drawn from the first 160 participants of the ongoing ImmuneRACE study and from 950 to 1,500 subjects provided by 6 global collaborators. A de-identified subject ID, COVID-19 status, age in years and sex were almost always included in the sample metadata. Where available, HLA class I and class II types were taken from metadata supplied by the sample provider and were not determined by assay-based typing.

The collaborating institutions used their own protocols to collect whole blood in K2EDTA tubes. For TCRbeta analysis, collaborators shipped samples as frozen whole blood, isolated PBMCs, or DNA extracted from either of those sample types. TCRbeta CDR3 regions were amplified from genomic DNA by means of the immunoSEQ Assay, a bias-controlled multiplex PCR. In the authors' own workflow: The number of nucleated cells in each sample was estimated by amplification of reference gene primers within the assay. To quantify the absolute abundance of each unique TCRbeta CDR3 rearrangement, sequence reads were collapsed and filtered. Productive Simpson clonality was computed per sample as the square root of Simpson's diversity index over productive rearrangements. TCRdb limited this immuneACCESS table to in-frame rearrangements with V and J called. A share of clones is missing; checked studies link under half to unresolved V genes, and the rest is unexplained. The V and J calls and clone size are taken from that table; D and trimming were inferred from the DNA. The sample table contains roughly 140,000 clones; only one count was recorded for approximately 82% of them. The ten largest clones take up just over 9.5% of the sample.

The CDR3 runs 16 amino acids, cysteine and phenylalanine included. CDR3 DNA only is kept here, 48 bases in frame from base 1. As encoded in the germline V gene, CDR1 is MNHEY while CDR2 is SVGEGT. For this chain, trimming is 2 bases at the V end and 4 bases at the J end, and the number of junction bases without a gene match is 6. In the case of this clone: Its recognized antigen is unknown. Within one base of it there is no much larger clone, and no base qualities were kept.

The study at large found these results: Clinical and demographic metadata were provided uncurated, with the amount varying by source and participant.

This TCR derives from a woman aged 50 to 60 with acute or convalescent COVID-19. Sequenced input: peripheral blood. The chain uses TRBV6-2 or TRBV6-3 and TRBJ1-5, with 9 central nucleotides matching TRBD1. The CDR3 amino acid sequence is: CASSYTGTGINQPQHF. The DNA sequence is as follows: TGTGCCAGCAGTTACACCGGGACAGGGATTAATCAGCCCCAGCATTTT.